These 16 T cell receptor beta chains were sequenced from one sample in a study of T cell repertoires in cytomegalovirus infection. These receptors lack a known antigen. TCRdb itself ran the reads through MiXCR, one entry per CDR3 protein. In the table there are 700,000 to 850,000 distinct CDR3 sequences, about 31% of which are singletons. The source material was cultured CD8+ T cells from PBMCs, sampled from culture after CMV antigen stimulation. The receptors originated from a human donor in good health (CMV status not recorded). Some clones in this sample may be carry-over from other donors' samples.

A single count supports this clonotype. The chain is built from TRBV27 and TRBJ1-2; 8 bases match TRBD1. The CDR3 extends over 18 amino acids. The J segment lost 6 bases and the V segment lost 0 bases, leaving 15 bases of the junction unmatched. Germline CDR1 MNHEY, CDR2 SMNVEV (reference sequence). CDR3 nucleotides: TGTGCCAGCAGTTTATCCGGAATGGTTCCGGACAGGGAGCATGGCTACACCTTC. Translating it yields CASSLSGMVPDREHGYTF.

The V gene is TRBV10-2, the J gene TRBJ2-2, with TRBD2 identical over 16 bases. This CDR3 contains 18 residues. J lost 3 bases, V lost 6 bases, and 7 bases had no gene match. Per the germline V gene, CDR1 is WSHSY and CDR2 is SAAADI. CDR3 sequence reads: CASRGTSGGATDTGELFF. The CDR3 DNA is TGCGCCAGCAGAGGGACTAGCGGGGGGGCCACGGACACCGGGGAGCTGTTTTTT.

The chain combines TRBV9 with TRBJ2-1; 12 bases fit TRBD2. This CDR3 is built from 17 residues. The germline gives CDR1 SGDLS, CDR2 YYNGEE. J was trimmed by 2 bases and V by 0 bases; bases with no gene match: 3. The CDR3 protein is CASSVVTSGGPYNEQFF. The CDR3 nucleotides read TGTGCCAGCAGCGTAGTTACTAGCGGGGGGCCCTACAATGAGCAGTTCTTC.

This clonotype has only a few counts. The rearrangement joins TRBV6-5 to TRBJ2-7; no reliable D call. V was shortened by 3 bases and J by 3 bases, with 9 bases between the two germline ends. The CDR3 consists of 13 residues. The V gene's germline CDR1 is MNHEY and CDR2 SVGAGI. The DNA for the CDR3 is TGTGCCAGCAGTTATGGGCAAATCTACGAGCAGTACTTC. It is translated as CASSYGQIYEQYF.

The sample holds a few counts of this clonotype. J is TRBJ2-7 and V is TRBV6-1; D remains ambiguous. The germline V and J ends were trimmed by 1 base and 3 bases, with 13 bases remaining between them. CDR1 MNHNS and CDR2 SASEGT come from the germline V gene. CDR3 length: 15 residues. CDR3 region: CASSEGPAGSYEQYV. The CDR3, as DNA: TGTGCCAGCAGTGAAGGCCCAGCTGGAAGCTACGAGCAGTACGTC.

The V and J genes are TRBV7-2 and TRBJ2-7; a weak D match, TRBD2 (5 bases). From germline, CDR1 is SGHTA and CDR2 FQGNSA. Trimming took 3 bases from V and 5 from J, leaving 11 bases between them. CDR3 size: 13 residues. The CDR3 nucleotides read TGTGCCAGCAGCTTCGGTCTCGGGGACGAGCAGTACGTC. The encoded protein is CASSFGLGDEQYV.

On this clonotype: A much bigger clone sits one base away, suggesting this may be a read error. This sequence joins TRBV7-8 and TRBJ2-1; D remains ambiguous. V lost 5 bases, J lost 1 base, and 21 bases lay in between. CDR1 is SGHVS and CDR2 is FQNEAQ in the germline V gene. The CDR3 spans 18 residues. CDR3 sequence reads: CASSNRPVAGCSYNEQFF. For the CDR3, the DNA is TGTGCCAGCAGCAACCGACCCGTGGCAGGATGTTCCTACAATGAGCAGTTCTTC.

The chain is built from TRBV4-1 and TRBJ2-2, with 8 bases lining up with TRBD1. Germline V gene sequence: CDR1 MGHRA, CDR2 YSYEKL. Germline trimming cut 3 bases from V and 3 bases from J; bases unmatched to any gene: 9. The CDR3 is 17 amino acids. CDR3 sequence (DNA): TGCGCCAGCAGCCATCCCAGACAGGGGAGGCACACCGGGGAGCTGTTTTTT. Its translation: CASSHPRQGRHTGELFF.

V gene TRBV6-2 or TRBV6-3 combines with J gene TRBJ2-7; D is possibly TRBD1 or TRBD2 (5 bases each). Germline CDR1 and CDR2: MNHEY and SVGEGT. V lost 6 bases and J lost 3, with 12 bases in between. The CDR3 has 13 amino acids. CDR3 coding DNA: TGTGCCAGCAGACTCCGGGACGGCTACGAGCAGTACTTC. The encoded protein is CASRLRDGYEQYF.

For this clonotype: An end of the junction differs from the germline gene, which may be a read error. This chain uses TRBV5-8 with TRBJ1-6, with 8 bases matching TRBD1. CDR1 is SGHTS, CDR2 YDEGEE, per germline. The length of the CDR3 is 17 residues. As DNA, the CDR3 is TGTGTCAGCAGACCGGGACAGGAGAGCTCCTATAATTCACCCCTCCACTTT. Its translation is CVSRPGQESSYNSPLHF.

This clonotype was picked up a small number of times. The genes are TRBV2 and TRBJ2-5, with D tentatively TRBD1 or TRBD2 (5 bases each). CDR1 and CDR2 (germline): SNHLY, FYNNEI. V was clipped by 4 bases and J by 5 bases, with 20 bases between them. This CDR3 comprises 16 residues. CDR3 in amino acids: CASSADYYIEGETQYF. The CDR3 nucleotides are TGTGCCAGCAGTGCTGACTACTACATCGAGGGGGAGACCCAGTACTTC.

The chain links TRBV7-4 to TRBJ2-1; D uncertain. This CDR3 is built from 19 residues. Looked up from germline, CDR1 is SGHVT and CDR2 is SQSDAQ. Trimming took 2 bases from V and 0 from J, leaving 20 bases between them. In DNA, the CDR3 is TGTGCCAGCAGCTTAAATGTTCGGTCGTCTGAGAGCTCCTACAATGAGCAGTTCTTC. Translating it yields CASSLNVRSSESSYNEQFF.

This clonotype has a single count. Given a much more abundant clone one base away, this may be a read error. The chain recombines TRBV14 with TRBJ2-3; D gene unclear. The CDR3 is made up of 15 amino acids. Germline CDR1 is SGHDN and CDR2 is FVKESK. V gave up 4 bases and J gave up 9 bases, with 20 bases separating them. For the CDR3, the DNA is TGTGCCAGCAGCCGTACATGGGAACCCAGAAGGACGCAGTATTTT. Translating gives CASSRTWEPRRTQYF.

The chain employs TRBV5-5 and TRBJ1-1; 9 nucleotides match TRBD1. Germline V CDR1 and CDR2: SGHKS, YYEKEE (reference sequence). V trimming: 4 bases; J trimming: 0 bases; junction bases outside the gene matches: 4. The CDR3 runs 15 residues. CDR3 sequence: CASSGGTGLNTEAFF. The CDR3 nucleotides read TGTGCCAGCAGCGGTGGGACAGGGCTGAACACTGAAGCTTTCTTT.

V usage is TRBV7-6 and J usage is TRBJ2-7, with D possibly called TRBD1 or TRBD2 (5 bases each). The CDR3 covers 15 residues. Germline-derived CDR1 and CDR2 are SGHVS and FNYEAQ. Trimming took 5 bases from V and 0 from J, leaving 14 bases between them. CDR3 nucleotide sequence: TGTGCCAGCAGCGCCGGGTCAGGGAGCTCCTACGAGCAGTACTTC. It codes for CASSAGSGSSYEQYF.

This chain links TRBV11-2 with TRBJ2-1, with D possibly matching TRBD1 (6 bases). CDR1 is SGHAT and CDR2 is FQNNGV in the germline V gene. Trimming pared 1 base from V and 2 bases from J, leaving 9 bases between. The CDR3 is made up of 15 amino acids. CDR3 bases: TGTGCCAGCAGCTTAGTTTGGACAGCCTACAATGAGCAGTTCTTC. This gives the protein CASSLVWTAYNEQFF.